This entry lists 31 T cell receptor beta chains sequenced from one sample in a study of T cell responses to AZD1222 COVID-19 vaccine. Produced via immunoSEQ multiplex PCR; TCRdb's table is partial and in-frame only. The sample has approximately 100,000 clones; more than 70% are singletons. This specimen consisted of peripheral blood, obtained on day 0 of AZD1222 vaccination. The receptors come from an adult in good health.

V is TRBV19 and J is TRBJ2-7; D possibly corresponds to TRBD2 (6 bases). This CDR3 is 13 amino acids long. Germline V gene sequence: CDR1 LNHDA, CDR2 SQIVND (reference sequence). V was cut by 1 base and J by 7 bases, with 11 bases left in between. In DNA form, the CDR3 reads TGTGCCAGTAGTATAGGCGGGGTAACGGAGCAGTACTTC. It is translated as CASSIGGVTEQYF.

The chain joins TRBV5-4 to TRBJ1-4; maybe TRBD1 (5 bases). CDR3 length: 15 residues. The ends were cut back, 5 bases at V and 5 bases at J, with 16 bases in the middle. Germline V gene data show CDR1 as SGHNT and CDR2 as YYREEE (reference sequence). CDR3 in DNA: TGTGCCAGCAGTGGGGGGGGGTCCCAGAATGAAAAACTGTTTTTT. It is translated as CASSGGGSQNEKLFF.

As DNA, the CDR3 is TGTGCCAGCAGCATTCCAGCGGGTACTAGCACAGATACGCAGTATTTT. Protein: CASSIPAGTSTDTQYF. This chain links TRBV7-9 with TRBJ2-3; D may be TRBD2 (6 bases). The CDR3 has 16 residues. Trimming removed 5 bases at V and 0 bases at J, with 15 bases between. Germline CDR1 and CDR2: SEHNR and FQNEAQ (reference sequence).

The V gene is TRBV19, the J gene TRBJ1-3, with D uncertain. The CDR3 sequence is 15 residues long. The germline gives CDR1 LNHDA, CDR2 SQIVND (reference sequence). Trimming took off 7 bases at V and 2 bases at J, with 15 bases between the two ends. CDR3 in amino acids: CASTNRRRTGNTIYF. CDR3 sequence (DNA): TGTGCCAGTACCAATAGGAGGAGGACTGGAAACACCATATATTTT.

The genes are TRBV5-4 and TRBJ1-2; possibly TRBD1 for D (5 bases). The CDR3 is 15 amino acids. V was trimmed by 4 bases and J by 0 bases, leaving 13 bases between them. Germline assignment: CDR1 SGHNT and CDR2 YYREEE (reference sequence). CDR3 in amino acids: CASSPEKGPNYGYTF. CDR3 nucleotide sequence: TGTGCCAGCAGCCCGGAGAAGGGGCCTAACTATGGCTACACCTTC.

The chain uses TRBV18 and TRBJ2-3; 13 bases map to TRBD2. Trimming took 6 bases from V and 3 from J; bases not matched to a gene: 9. Germline V CDR1 and CDR2: KGHSH, LQKENI. This CDR3 comprises 17 residues. The CDR3 DNA is TGTGCCAGCTCCCCAACTAGCGGGGGGGCCTCGACAGATACGCAGTATTTT. It encodes CASSPTSGGASTDTQYF.

V gene TRBV3-1 (or the pseudogene TRBV3-2) combines with J gene TRBJ1-5; no definite D call. The CDR3 is 15 residues long. Trimming left V 1 base short and J 3 bases short, with 10 bases between. CDR1 and CDR2 (germline): LGHDT, YNNKEL (reference sequence). CDR3 bases: TGTGCCAGCAGCCAAGGCCAGACTTCCAATCAGCCCCAGCATTTT. It codes for CASSQGQTSNQPQHF.

The V gene is TRBV5-1, the J gene TRBJ1-5, with 8 bases identical to TRBD1. CDR1 is SGHRS, CDR2 YFSETQ, per germline. The CDR3 loop spans 15 amino acids. V lost 3 bases and J lost 5; bases outside the gene matches: 7. DNA for the CDR3: TGCGCCAGCAGCTCCTCCGGGACAGGAGATCAGCCCCAGCATTTT. Residues: CASSSSGTGDQPQHF.

This clone came up once. This chain links TRBV24-1 with TRBJ1-5; D ambiguous. Trimming removed 9 bases from V and 2 bases from J, with 10 bases in between. CDR3 length: 13 residues. CDR1 is KGHDR, CDR2 SFDVKD, per germline. In DNA form, the CDR3 reads TGTGCCACCGGACGGGATGGCAATCAGCCCCAGCATTTT. It encodes CATGRDGNQPQHF.

The chain recombines TRBV9 with TRBJ2-2; 7 bases are a match to TRBD2. From germline, CDR1 is SGDLS and CDR2 YYNGEE. The CDR3 is 16 amino acids. V trimming: 0 bases; J trimming: 3 bases; junction bases outside the gene matches: 5. The CDR3 loop is CASSVAGGGYTGELFF. The CDR3 nucleotides read TGTGCCAGCAGCGTAGCGGGGGGAGGGTACACCGGGGAGCTGTTTTTT.

The rearrangement joins TRBV7-2 to TRBJ1-5; 7 bases line up with TRBD1. The CDR3 covers 14 residues. J was trimmed by 7 bases and V by 5 bases; bases with no gene match: 8. CDR1 SGHTA and CDR2 FQGNSA come from the germline V gene. Here the CDR3 reads CASSPRQGEQPQHF. Here the CDR3 DNA reads TGTGCCAGCAGCCCACGACAGGGTGAACAGCCCCAGCATTTT. Supplemented by reference TRBV7-2 and TRBJ1-5, the full variable domain reads GAGVSQSPSNKVTEKGKDVELRCDPISGHTALYWYRQSLGQGLEFLIYFQGNSAPDKSGLPSDRFSAERTGGSVSTLTIQRTQQEDSAVYLCASSPRQGEQPQHFGDGTRLSIL.

V and J are TRBV27 and TRBJ1-5, with D perhaps TRBD1 (6 bases). There are 15 residues in the CDR3. Germline lookup yields CDR1 MNHEY and CDR2 SMNVEV (reference sequence). V was clipped by 3 bases and J by 6 bases, with 15 bases between them. CDR3 region: CASSLYREGGQPQHF. The CDR3 bases are TGTGCCAGCAGTTTGTACAGGGAAGGTGGTCAGCCCCAGCATTTT.

The V call is TRBV6-5, the J call TRBJ1-6; weak D call: TRBD1 (6 bases). Trimming left V 9 bases short and J 7 bases short, with 19 bases between. Germline V gives CDR1 MNHEY, CDR2 SVGAGI. The CDR3 runs to 15 residues. The chain's CDR3 is CASQRQANENSPLHF. CDR3 nucleotide sequence: TGTGCCAGTCAAAGACAGGCTAATGAAAATTCACCCCTCCACTTT.

This rearrangement joins TRBV5-1 to TRBJ1-2, with a weak D call TRBD1 (6 bases). Germline lookup yields CDR1 SGHRS and CDR2 YFSETQ. Trimming pared 0 bases from V and 8 bases from J, leaving 17 bases between. The CDR3 sequence is 15 residues long. Here the CDR3 DNA reads TGCGCCAGCAGCTTGGTAGCCGGGGGCGCGGTAGGCTACACCTTC. Translating gives CASSLVAGGAVGYTF. Together with reference TRBV5-1 and TRBJ1-2, the CDR3 gives the full variable domain: KAGVTQTPRYLIKTRGQQVTLSCSPISGHRSVSWYQQTPGQGLQFLFEYFSETQRNKGNFPGRFSGRQFSNSRSEMNVSTLELGDSALYLCASSLVAGGAVGYTFGSGTRLTVV.

The rearrangement joins TRBV18 to TRBJ2-5; TRBD2 is a possible D gene (5 bases). Trimming removed 0 bases at V and 1 base at J, with 9 bases between. Germline CDR1 is KGHSH and CDR2 is LQKENI. This CDR3 comprises 15 residues. Here the CDR3 DNA reads TGTGCCAGCTCACCACCACGGGAATTCCAAGAGACCCAGTACTTC. It is translated as CASSPPREFQETQYF.

The chain joins TRBV18 to TRBJ2-5, with TRBD1 as a possible D gene (6 bases). V lost 3 bases, J lost 3 bases, and 14 bases lay in between. CDR1 is KGHSH, CDR2 LQKENI, per germline. The CDR3 totals 15 residues. The CDR3 spells CASSPPRGGEETQYF. In nucleotides, the CDR3 is TGTGCCAGCTCACCGCCCAGGGGTGGGGAAGAGACCCAGTACTTC. The full variable domain, completed using reference TRBV18 and TRBJ2-5, is NAGVMQNPRHLVRRRGQEARLRCSPMKGHSHVYWYRQLPEEGLKFMVYLQKENIIDESGMPKERFSAEFPKEGPSILRIQQVVRGDSAAYFCASSPPRGGEETQYFGPGTRLLVL.

The gene calls are TRBV12-3 or TRBV12-4 and TRBJ2-5; possible D gene TRBD2, 5 bases. CDR3 length equals 13 residues. V lost 4 bases, J lost 4 bases, and 10 bases lay in between. The CDR3 reads CASSWFGGETQYF. CDR3 in DNA: TGTGCCAGCAGTTGGTTCGGAGGAGAGACCCAGTACTTC.

This clone was observed a few times. CDR3 nucleotide sequence: TGCGCCAGCAGCCAAGTCGTGGGGTTGGGGGAGCAGTACGTC. Translation gives CASSQVVGLGEQYV. The chain couples TRBV4-1 to TRBJ2-7; D is uncertain. This CDR3 is 14 amino acids long. Germline V gene sequence: CDR1 MGHRA, CDR2 YSYEKL. The ends were cut back, 1 base at V and 7 bases at J, with 14 bases in the middle.

The chain links TRBV9 to TRBJ1-4, with D possibly being TRBD1 (5 bases). Per germline, CDR1 SGDLS and CDR2 YYNGEE. The CDR3 loop spans 14 amino acids. The V and J ends lost 4 bases and 2 bases respectively, with 9 bases between them. CDR3 residues: CASSKRGTNEKLFF. The CDR3 nucleotides read TGTGCCAGCAGCAAGAGGGGCACTAATGAAAAACTGTTTTTT.

For this clone: Other DNA sequences within the sample encode an identical CDR3. The chain uses TRBV11-3 and TRBJ2-5; 9 nucleotides align to TRBD2. The germline gives CDR1 SGHNT, CDR2 YENEEA. The CDR3 runs 17 residues. J gave up 1 base and V 5 bases, and 11 bases lay outside the gene matches. For the CDR3, the DNA is TGTGCCAGCAGCCGACCACAGGCGGGAGGGATCCAAGAGACCCAGTACTTC. Encoded protein: CASSRPQAGGIQETQYF.

The chain recombines TRBV12-3 or TRBV12-4 with TRBJ1-5; tentatively, D is TRBD1 (5 bases). V gave up 10 bases and J gave up 1 base, with 11 bases separating them. The CDR3 has 13 amino acids. The chain's CDR3 is CATGTGSNQPQHF. In DNA, the CDR3 is TGTGCCACCGGTACAGGCAGCAATCAGCCCCAGCATTTT.

The chain uses TRBV5-1 and TRBJ1-5; D perhaps matches TRBD1 (6 bases). Germline values: CDR1 SGHRS, CDR2 YFSETQ. Trimming cost V 4 bases and J 3 bases, with 14 bases left between them. This CDR3 has 15 amino acids. The CDR3 DNA reads TGCGCCAGCAGCCCGGCGGGGGGCCACAATCAGCCCCAGCATTTT. As protein: CASSPAGGHNQPQHF.

The chain uses TRBV7-9 and TRBJ2-1, with D perhaps TRBD1 (6 bases). From germline, CDR1 is SEHNR and CDR2 FQNEAQ (reference sequence). The CDR3 length is 16 residues. Deletions cut 2 bases from V and 10 bases from J, with 21 bases between. CDR3: CASSLTSDSMGVEQFF. The CDR3 nucleotides are TGTGCCAGCAGCTTAACCTCGGACAGCATGGGGGTCGAGCAGTTCTTC.

This rearrangement joins TRBV14 to TRBJ2-2; D is uncertain. The ends were cut back, 1 base at V and 1 base at J, with 10 bases in the middle. Germline loops: CDR1 SGHDN, CDR2 FVKESK. The CDR3 is 16 amino acids. CDR3: CASSQGAGRNTGELFF. The CDR3 DNA reads TGTGCCAGCAGCCAAGGTGCCGGACGGAACACCGGGGAGCTGTTTTTT.

The chain uses TRBV18 and TRBJ1-1; a weak D match, TRBD1 (5 bases). CDR1 is KGHSH and CDR2 is LQKENI in the germline V gene. CDR3 length: 17 amino acids. The V end was cut by 3 bases, the J end by 1 base, with 18 bases between. The CDR3 nucleotides are TGTGCCAGCTCACCTAATAGCTTATTGGGGCCGAACACTGAAGCTTTCTTT. Translated, it gives CASSPNSLLGPNTEAFF.

V and J are TRBV19 and TRBJ1-5, with TRBD1 matching 7 bases. The V gene end was trimmed by 6 bases and the J gene end by 1 base; junction bases not matched to a gene: 6. Germline CDR1 LNHDA, CDR2 SQIVND (reference sequence). CDR3 length equals 15 residues. The CDR3 reads CASRTKGASNQPQHF. CDR3 nucleotide sequence: TGTGCCAGTAGGACCAAGGGGGCGAGCAATCAGCCCCAGCATTTT.

V is TRBV11-3 and J is TRBJ2-3, with 14 bases that match TRBD2. CDR3 size: 17 residues. Looked up from germline, CDR1 is SGHNT and CDR2 is YENEEA. V lost 5 bases to trimming and J lost 7 bases; unmatched junction nucleotides: 11. In DNA form, the CDR3 reads TGTGCCAGCAGCCCGGGGACTAGCGGGAGTAATAGAAATACGCAGTATTTT. Translation: CASSPGTSGSNRNTQYF.

J is TRBJ1-2 and V is TRBV5-6, with D unresolved. Germline V gene sequence: CDR1 SGHDT, CDR2 YYEEEE. The V and J ends lost 4 bases and 5 bases respectively, with 18 bases between them. The CDR3 runs 15 residues. The CDR3 region is CASSPPSPAQYGYTF. CDR3 DNA sequence: TGTGCCAGCAGCCCGCCCTCCCCGGCCCAATATGGCTACACCTTC.

This chain links TRBV11-3 with TRBJ2-1, with TRBD1 as a possible D gene (5 bases). The CDR3 contains 15 residues. The ends were cut back, 5 bases at V and 3 bases at J, with 14 bases in the middle. CDR1 SGHNT and CDR2 YENEEA come from the germline V gene. The CDR3 DNA is TGTGCCAGCAGCCCCGTAGGGGTAAGCTACAATGAGCAGTTCTTC. It codes for CASSPVGVSYNEQFF.

V gene TRBV19 combines with J gene TRBJ2-1; unclear D gene. The CDR3 is 14 amino acids. V lost 2 bases to trimming and J lost 2 bases, with 7 bases between them. CDR1 LNHDA and CDR2 SQIVND come from the germline V gene (reference sequence). The DNA of the CDR3 is TGTGCCAGTAGTATACGGGCTCCCTACAATGAGCAGTTCTTC. Residues: CASSIRAPYNEQFF.

Comments on this clone: The junction does not match germline at one end; this may be a read error. The chain couples TRBV6-5 to TRBJ2-7; TRBD1 agrees at 10 bases. Germline CDR1 reads MNHEY; CDR2 reads SVGAGI. The CDR3 consists of 15 residues. The CDR3: CASSSVRTGGYVQYF. CDR3 in DNA: TGTGCCAGCAGTTCGGTTAGGACAGGGGGTTACGTGCAGTACTTC.